The 14 T cell receptor beta chains below were found in one sample sequenced in a study of blood T cell repertoires in COVID-19. The method was immunoSEQ multiplex PCR; TCRdb's version includes in-frame clones alone and lacks a portion of them. The sample lists about 160,000 clones; roughly 84% were seen once. Sequencing was performed on peripheral blood. All receptors derive from a woman of 80 years or more with active or convalescent COVID-19.

This clone was seen a handful of times. The V call is TRBV4-3, the J call TRBJ1-1; no firm D call. This CDR3 region has 18 residues. Germline CDR1 LGHNA, CDR2 YSLEER. Trimming shortened V by 2 bases and J by 1 base, and 20 bases separated the two germline ends. In DNA, the CDR3 is TGCGCCAGCAGCCAACCCCCTGGTGGAGACTACGAGAACACTGAAGCTTTCTTT. Amino acid sequence: CASSQPPGGDYENTEAFF.

The V gene is TRBV14, the J gene TRBJ2-1; 7 bases are shared with TRBD2. V was pared by 1 base and J by 4 bases, with 4 bases of the junction left unmatched. Germline assignment: CDR1 SGHDN and CDR2 FVKESK. CDR3 length equals 15 residues. Here the CDR3 DNA reads TGTGCCAGCAGCCAAGCCGGGACTAAATACAATGAGCAGTTCTTC. It is translated as CASSQAGTKYNEQFF.

The V and J genes are TRBV12-3 or TRBV12-4 and TRBJ1-2, with 7 bases that match TRBD1. The CDR3 is 13 amino acids. J lost 5 bases, V lost 4 bases, and 4 bases had no gene match. The CDR3 here is CASSSDRSYGYTF. DNA for the CDR3: TGTGCCAGCAGTTCGGACAGGTCTTATGGCTACACCTTC.

This clone was detected only a few times. The gene calls are TRBV7-2 and TRBJ1-1; TRBD1 might be the D (5 bases). This CDR3 has 15 residues. Germline-derived CDR1 and CDR2 are SGHTA and FQGNSA. Trimming took off 1 base at V and 7 bases at J, with 16 bases between the two ends. The CDR3 DNA sequence: TGTGCCAGCAGCTTAGTAGGCAGGGTAGGGAATGAAGCTTTCTTT. It specifies CASSLVGRVGNEAFF.

The chain couples TRBV27 to TRBJ2-2; 9 nucleotides agree with TRBD2. V lost 2 bases and J lost 5; bases outside the gene matches: 3. CDR1 is MNHEY, CDR2 SMNVEV, per germline (reference sequence). The CDR3 runs to 15 residues. The CDR3 sequence is CASSLIAGVTGELFF. CDR3 DNA: TGTGCCAGCAGTTTAATAGCGGGGGTAACCGGGGAGCTGTTTTTT.

This sequence joins TRBV30 and TRBJ2-3; D might be TRBD2 (6 bases). V lost 3 bases to trimming and J lost 3 bases, with 16 bases between them. CDR1 and CDR2 (germline): GTSNPN, SVGIG (reference sequence). This CDR3 has 15 amino acids. In nucleotides, the CDR3 is TGTGCCTGGAGGCGGACTACCCTCGGAACAGATACGCAGTATTTT. It codes for CAWRRTTLGTDTQYF.

This rearrangement joins TRBV6-5 to TRBJ1-2; no definite D call. Trimming pared 4 bases from V and 4 bases from J, leaving 16 bases between. The CDR3 sequence is 15 residues long. From germline, CDR1 is MNHEY and CDR2 SVGAGI. The CDR3 sequence: CASSFSISGSYGYTF. The CDR3 DNA follows: TGTGCCAGCAGTTTCTCCATCTCGGGGAGCTATGGCTACACCTTC.

This clone was seen a handful of times. The chain employs TRBV5-6 and TRBJ1-4; D remains ambiguous. The CDR3 has 14 amino acids. Trimming stripped 0 bases from V and 4 bases from J, with 7 bases between. From germline, CDR1 is SGHDT and CDR2 YYEEEE. CDR3 DNA: TGTGCCAGCAGCTTGGGCCAGGTTAATGAAAAACTGTTTTTT. Its translation: CASSLGQVNEKLFF.

The rearrangement uses TRBV5-4 and TRBJ1-1, with D unclear. Germline-derived CDR1 and CDR2 are SGHNT and YYREEE (reference sequence). Deletions cut 0 bases from V and 1 base from J, with 16 bases between. The CDR3 is 17 residues long. The CDR3 DNA reads TGTGCCAGCAGCTTGGAAGCGGGGATGAGAGGGAACACTGAAGCTTTCTTT. Residues: CASSLEAGMRGNTEAFF.

The chain has TRBV7-9 and TRBJ1-1, with TRBD1 matching over 8 bases. From germline, CDR1 is SEHNR and CDR2 FQNEAQ (reference sequence). J was trimmed by 6 bases and V by 4 bases; bases with no gene match: 10. This CDR3 contains 15 residues. CDR3 in DNA: TGTGCCAGCAGCTCGGATTCAACAGGGGGAGCTGAAGCTTTCTTT. Translating gives CASSSDSTGGAEAFF.

This chain joins TRBV5-5 and TRBJ1-6; a weak D match, TRBD1 (6 bases). This CDR3 region has 12 residues. The V and J ends lost 4 bases and 7 bases respectively, with 6 bases between them. Germline CDR1 reads SGHKS; CDR2 reads YYEKEE (reference sequence). Here the CDR3 DNA reads TGTGCCAGCAGCGGGACAAATTCACCCCTCCACTTT. This encodes CASSGTNSPLHF.

The CDR3, as DNA: TGTGCCAGCAGCCCCCGGGGGTACGAGCAGTACTTC. Its protein is CASSPRGYEQYF. The chain couples TRBV7-2 to TRBJ2-7; possibly TRBD2 for D (6 bases). Germline V gene data show CDR1 as SGHTA and CDR2 as FQGNSA. There are 12 residues in the CDR3. V gave up 5 bases and J gave up 4 bases, with 9 bases separating them.

CDR3: CASSDLRGIGYEQYF. The CDR3 bases are TGTGCCAGCAGCGACCTCAGGGGAATCGGCTACGAGCAGTACTTC. The chain employs TRBV6-1 and TRBJ2-7; D perhaps matches TRBD1 (6 bases). The CDR3 length is 15 residues. Trimming stripped 6 bases from V and 3 bases from J, with 18 bases between. Germline V gene sequence: CDR1 MNHNS, CDR2 SASEGT.

This clone occurred a few times. J is TRBJ2-7 and V is TRBV3-1 (or the pseudogene TRBV3-2), with 14 positions matching TRBD2. The CDR3 totals 14 residues. The V gene end was trimmed by 4 bases and the J gene end by 4 bases; junction bases not matched to a gene: 0. The germline CDR1 and CDR2 sequences are LGHDT and YNNKEL (reference sequence). The CDR3 nucleotides read TGTGCCAGCAGCCGGACTAGCGGGGGGTACGAGCAGTACTTC. It yields the protein CASSRTSGGYEQYF.